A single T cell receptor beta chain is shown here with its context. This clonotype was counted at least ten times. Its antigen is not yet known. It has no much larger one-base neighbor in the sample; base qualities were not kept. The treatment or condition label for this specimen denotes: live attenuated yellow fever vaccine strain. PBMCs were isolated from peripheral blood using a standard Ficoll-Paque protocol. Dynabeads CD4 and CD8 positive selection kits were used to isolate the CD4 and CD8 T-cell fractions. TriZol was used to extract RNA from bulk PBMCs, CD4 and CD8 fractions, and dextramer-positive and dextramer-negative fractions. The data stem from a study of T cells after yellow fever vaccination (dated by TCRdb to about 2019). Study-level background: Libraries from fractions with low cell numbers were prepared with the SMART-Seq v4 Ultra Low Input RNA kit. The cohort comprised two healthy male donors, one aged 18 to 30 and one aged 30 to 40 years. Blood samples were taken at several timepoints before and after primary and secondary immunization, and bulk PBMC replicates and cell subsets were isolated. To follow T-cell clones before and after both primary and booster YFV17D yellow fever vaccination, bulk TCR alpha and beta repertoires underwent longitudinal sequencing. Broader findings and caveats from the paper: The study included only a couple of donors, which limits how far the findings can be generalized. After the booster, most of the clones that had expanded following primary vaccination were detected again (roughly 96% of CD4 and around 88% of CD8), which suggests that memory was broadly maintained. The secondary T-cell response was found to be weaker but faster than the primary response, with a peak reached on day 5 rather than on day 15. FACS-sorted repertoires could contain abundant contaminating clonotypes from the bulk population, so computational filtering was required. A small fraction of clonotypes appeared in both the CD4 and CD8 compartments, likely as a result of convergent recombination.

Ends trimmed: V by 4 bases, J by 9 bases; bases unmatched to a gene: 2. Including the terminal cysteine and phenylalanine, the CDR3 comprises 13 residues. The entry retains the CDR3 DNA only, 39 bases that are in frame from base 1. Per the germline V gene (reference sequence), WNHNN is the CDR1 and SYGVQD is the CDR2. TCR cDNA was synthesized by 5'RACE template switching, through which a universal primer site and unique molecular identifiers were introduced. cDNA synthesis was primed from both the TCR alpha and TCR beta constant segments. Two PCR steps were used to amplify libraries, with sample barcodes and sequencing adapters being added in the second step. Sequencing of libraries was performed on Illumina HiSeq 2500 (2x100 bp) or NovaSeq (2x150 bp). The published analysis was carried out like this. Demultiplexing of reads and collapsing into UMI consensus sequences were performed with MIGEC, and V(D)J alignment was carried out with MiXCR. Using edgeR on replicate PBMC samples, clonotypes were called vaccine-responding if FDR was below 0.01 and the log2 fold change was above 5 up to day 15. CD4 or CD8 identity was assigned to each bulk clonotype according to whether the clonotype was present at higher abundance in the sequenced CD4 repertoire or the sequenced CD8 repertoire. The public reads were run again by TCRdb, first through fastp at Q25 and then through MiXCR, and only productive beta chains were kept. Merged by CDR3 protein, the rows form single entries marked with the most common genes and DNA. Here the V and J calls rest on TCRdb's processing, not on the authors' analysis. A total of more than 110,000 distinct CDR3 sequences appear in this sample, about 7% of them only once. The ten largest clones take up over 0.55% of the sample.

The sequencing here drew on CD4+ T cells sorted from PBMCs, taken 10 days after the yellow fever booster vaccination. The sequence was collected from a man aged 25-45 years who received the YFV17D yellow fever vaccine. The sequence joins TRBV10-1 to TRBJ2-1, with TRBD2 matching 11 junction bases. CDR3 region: CASSGLAGSEQFF. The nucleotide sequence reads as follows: TGCGCCAGCAGTGGACTAGCGGGATCTGAGCAGTTCTTC.